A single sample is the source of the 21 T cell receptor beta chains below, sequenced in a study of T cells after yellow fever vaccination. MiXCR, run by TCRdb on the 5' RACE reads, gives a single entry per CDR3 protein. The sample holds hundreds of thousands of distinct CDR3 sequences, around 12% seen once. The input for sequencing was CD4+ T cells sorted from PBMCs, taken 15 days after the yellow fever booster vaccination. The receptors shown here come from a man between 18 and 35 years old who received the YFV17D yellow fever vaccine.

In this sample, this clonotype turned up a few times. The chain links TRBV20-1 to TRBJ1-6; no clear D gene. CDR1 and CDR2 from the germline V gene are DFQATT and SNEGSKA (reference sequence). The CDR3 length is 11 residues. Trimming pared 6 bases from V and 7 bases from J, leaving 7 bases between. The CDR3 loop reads CSARRNSPLHF. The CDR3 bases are TGCAGTGCCCGAAGGAATTCACCCCTCCACTTT.

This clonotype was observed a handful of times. CDR3 protein: CASSPEADTQYF. CDR3 nucleotide sequence: TGTGCCAGCAGCCCGGAGGCAGATACGCAGTATTTT. This sequence joins TRBV27 and TRBJ2-3, with D possibly matching TRBD2 (5 bases). The V end lost 6 bases, the J end lost 4 bases, and 8 bases lay between the germline ends. The CDR3 is made up of 12 amino acids. The germline CDR1 and CDR2 sequences are MNHEY and SMNVEV (reference sequence).

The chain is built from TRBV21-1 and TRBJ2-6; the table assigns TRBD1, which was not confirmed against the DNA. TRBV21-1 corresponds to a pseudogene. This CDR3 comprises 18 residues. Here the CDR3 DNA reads TGTGCCAGCAGTCCCTTCCGGGACAGACCCTCTGGGGCCAACGTCCTGACTTTC. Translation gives CASSPFRDRPSGANVLTF.

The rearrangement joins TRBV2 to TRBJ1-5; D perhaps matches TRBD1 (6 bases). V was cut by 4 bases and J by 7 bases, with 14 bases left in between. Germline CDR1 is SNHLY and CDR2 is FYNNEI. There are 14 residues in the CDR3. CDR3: CASSGNRVNQPQHF. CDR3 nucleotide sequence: TGTGCCAGCAGTGGTAACAGGGTGAACCAGCCCCAGCATTTT.

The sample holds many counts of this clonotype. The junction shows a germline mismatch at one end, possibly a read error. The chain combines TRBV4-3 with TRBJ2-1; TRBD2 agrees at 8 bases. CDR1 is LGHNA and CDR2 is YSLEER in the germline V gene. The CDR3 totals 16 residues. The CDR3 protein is CASSQETGRGGGPVVF. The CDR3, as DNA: TGCGCCAGCAGCCAAGAGACGGGGAGGGGCGGGGGGCCGGTTGTCTTC.

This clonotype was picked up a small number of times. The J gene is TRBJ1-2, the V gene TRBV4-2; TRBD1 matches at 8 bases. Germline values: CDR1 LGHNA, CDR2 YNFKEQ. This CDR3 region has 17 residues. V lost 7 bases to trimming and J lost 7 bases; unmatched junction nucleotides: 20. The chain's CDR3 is CASTPDIGQGVLGGYTF. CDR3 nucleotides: TGTGCCAGCACCCCCGATATCGGACAGGGTGTACTTGGTGGCTACACCTTC.

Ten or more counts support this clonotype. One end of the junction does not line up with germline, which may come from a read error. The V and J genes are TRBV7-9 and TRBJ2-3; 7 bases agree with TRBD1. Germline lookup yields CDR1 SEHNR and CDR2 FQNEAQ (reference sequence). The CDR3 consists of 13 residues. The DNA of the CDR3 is TGTGCCAGCAGCTTAGGTCGGGACAGTCCTCCCCATTTT. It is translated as CASSLGRDSPPHF.

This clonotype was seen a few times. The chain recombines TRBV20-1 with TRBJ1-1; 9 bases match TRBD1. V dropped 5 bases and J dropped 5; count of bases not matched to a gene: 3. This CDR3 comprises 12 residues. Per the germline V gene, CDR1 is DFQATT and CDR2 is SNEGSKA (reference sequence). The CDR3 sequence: CSADRGRTEAFF. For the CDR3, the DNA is TGCAGTGCTGACAGGGGGAGGACTGAAGCTTTCTTT.

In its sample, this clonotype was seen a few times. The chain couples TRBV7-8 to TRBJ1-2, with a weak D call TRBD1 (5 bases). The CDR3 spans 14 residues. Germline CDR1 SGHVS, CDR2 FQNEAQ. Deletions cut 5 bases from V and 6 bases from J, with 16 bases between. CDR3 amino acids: CASSPTTAGDGYTF. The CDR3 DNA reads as TGTGCCAGCAGCCCCACGACAGCGGGGGATGGCTACACCTTC.

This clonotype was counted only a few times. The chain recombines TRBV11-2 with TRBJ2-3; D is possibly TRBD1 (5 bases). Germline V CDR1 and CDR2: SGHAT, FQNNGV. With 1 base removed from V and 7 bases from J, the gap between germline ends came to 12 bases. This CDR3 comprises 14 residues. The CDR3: CASSLAKGVYTQYF. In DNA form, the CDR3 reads TGTGCCAGCAGCTTAGCCAAAGGGGTGTATACGCAGTATTTT.

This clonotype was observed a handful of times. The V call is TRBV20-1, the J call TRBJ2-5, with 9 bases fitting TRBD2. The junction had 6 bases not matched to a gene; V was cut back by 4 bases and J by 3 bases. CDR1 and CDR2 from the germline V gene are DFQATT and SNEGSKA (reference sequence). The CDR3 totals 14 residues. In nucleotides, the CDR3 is TGCAGTGCTATGCTAGCGGGGTTGGAAGAGACCCAGTACTTC. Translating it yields CSAMLAGLEETQYF.

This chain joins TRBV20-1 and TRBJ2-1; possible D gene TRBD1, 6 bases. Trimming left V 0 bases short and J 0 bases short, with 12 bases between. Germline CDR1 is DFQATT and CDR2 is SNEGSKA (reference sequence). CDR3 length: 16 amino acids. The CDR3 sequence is CSARDQRGNSYNEQFF. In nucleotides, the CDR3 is TGCAGTGCTAGAGATCAAAGGGGGAACTCCTACAATGAGCAGTTCTTC.

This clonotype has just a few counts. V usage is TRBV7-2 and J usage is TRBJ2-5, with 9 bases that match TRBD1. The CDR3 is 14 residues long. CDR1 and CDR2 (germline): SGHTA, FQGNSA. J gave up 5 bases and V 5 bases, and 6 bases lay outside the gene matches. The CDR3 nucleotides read TGTGCCAGCAGCCGGGACAGGGTCAGCGAGACCCAGTACTTC. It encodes CASSRDRVSETQYF. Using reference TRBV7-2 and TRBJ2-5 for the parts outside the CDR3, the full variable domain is GAGVSQSPSNKVTEKGKDVELRCDPISGHTALYWYRQSLGQGLEFLIYFQGNSAPDKSGLPSDRFSAERTGGSVSTLTIQRTQQEDSAVYLCASSRDRVSETQYFGPGTRLLVL.

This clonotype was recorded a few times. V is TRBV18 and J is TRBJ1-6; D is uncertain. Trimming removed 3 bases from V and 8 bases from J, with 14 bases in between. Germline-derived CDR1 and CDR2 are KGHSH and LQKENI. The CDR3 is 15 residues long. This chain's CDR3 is CASSPAGGTHSPLHF. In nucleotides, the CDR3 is TGTGCCAGCTCACCGGCAGGAGGAACCCATTCACCCCTCCACTTT.

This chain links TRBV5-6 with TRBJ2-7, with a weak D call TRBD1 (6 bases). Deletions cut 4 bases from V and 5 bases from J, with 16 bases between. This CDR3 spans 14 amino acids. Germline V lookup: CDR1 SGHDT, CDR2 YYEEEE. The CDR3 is CASSAPGQGNEQYV. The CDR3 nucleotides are TGTGCCAGCAGCGCTCCGGGACAAGGGAACGAGCAGTACGTC.

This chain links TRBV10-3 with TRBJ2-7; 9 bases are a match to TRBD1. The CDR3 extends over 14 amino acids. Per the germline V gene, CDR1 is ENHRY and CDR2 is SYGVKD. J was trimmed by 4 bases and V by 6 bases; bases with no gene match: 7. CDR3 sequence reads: CAIRETGQGYEQYF. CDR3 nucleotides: TGTGCCATCAGGGAGACGGGACAGGGTTACGAGCAGTACTTC.

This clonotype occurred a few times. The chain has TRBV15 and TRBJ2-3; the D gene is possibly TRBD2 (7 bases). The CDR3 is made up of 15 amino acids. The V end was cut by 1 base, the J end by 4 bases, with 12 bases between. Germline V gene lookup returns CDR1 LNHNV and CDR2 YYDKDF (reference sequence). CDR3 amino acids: CATSRVRGGADTQYF. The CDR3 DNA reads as TGTGCCACCAGCAGAGTCCGCGGGGGCGCAGATACGCAGTATTTT.

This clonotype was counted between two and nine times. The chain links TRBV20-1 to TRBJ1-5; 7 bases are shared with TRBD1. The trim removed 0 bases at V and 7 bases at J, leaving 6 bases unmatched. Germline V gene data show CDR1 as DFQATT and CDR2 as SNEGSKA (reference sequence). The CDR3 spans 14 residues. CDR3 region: CSARDLRGRQPQHF. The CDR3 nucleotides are TGCAGTGCTAGAGATCTCAGGGGGAGACAGCCCCAGCATTTT.

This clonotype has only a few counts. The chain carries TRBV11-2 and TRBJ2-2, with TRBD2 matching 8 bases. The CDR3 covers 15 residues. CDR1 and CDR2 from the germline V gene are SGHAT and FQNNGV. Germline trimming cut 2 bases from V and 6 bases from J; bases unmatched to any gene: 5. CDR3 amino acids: CASSLWRGAPGELFF. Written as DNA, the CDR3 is TGTGCCAGCAGCTTATGGCGGGGGGCACCCGGGGAGCTGTTTTTT. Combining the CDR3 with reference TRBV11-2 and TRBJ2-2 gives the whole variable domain EAGVAQSPRYKIIEKRQSVAFWCNPISGHATLYWYQQILGQGPKLLIQFQNNGVVDDSQLPKDRFSAERLKGVDSTLKIQPAKLEDSAVYLCASSLWRGAPGELFFGEGSRLTVL.

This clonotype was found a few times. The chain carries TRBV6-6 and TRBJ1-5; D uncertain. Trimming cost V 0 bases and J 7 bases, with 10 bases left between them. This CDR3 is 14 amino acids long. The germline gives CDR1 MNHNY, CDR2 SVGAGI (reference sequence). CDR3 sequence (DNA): TGTGCCAGCAGTTACTCGGGCTATGGGCAGCCCCAGCATTTT. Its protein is CASSYSGYGQPQHF.

Here the CDR3 DNA reads TGTGCCAGCAGCTTAGTCCCCGGGATCTCCGGGGAGCTGTTTTTT. Protein: CASSLVPGISGELFF. The chain employs TRBV7-8 and TRBJ2-2; D perhaps matches TRBD2 (5 bases). The CDR3 is 15 residues long. Trimming stripped 1 base from V and 6 bases from J, with 12 bases between. The germline CDR1 and CDR2 sequences are SGHVS and FQNEAQ.